The table lists the clone carrying this TCR beta chain with a few counts. Its target is not known. The trim removed 5 bases at V and 5 bases at J, leaving 9 bases unmatched. Germline assignment: CDR1 SEHNR and CDR2 FQNEAQ (reference sequence). CDR3 length: 15 residues. This entry is derived from a study of beta chain features in type 1 diabetes. Findings and caveats of the study: TCRB repertoires of naive, central memory and Treg cells appeared more similar among patients than among healthy donors. A moderate, significant TCRB CDR3 shortening appeared in type 1 diabetes across four CD4+ subsets.

Expressed TCRB transcripts were sequenced after all isolated RNA was converted to cDNA. Generated by immunoSEQ multiplex PCR, the TCRdb table keeps only in-frame clones and is missing some. The sample carries just over 450,000 clones, approximately 28% recorded once. V and J are TRBV7-9 and TRBJ2-5; 9 bases agree with TRBD1. The receptor comes from a man aged 18 to 35 in good health. Sequencing was done on a sample of naive CD4+ T cells from blood. The DNA of the CDR3 is TGTGCCAGCAGCCGACAGGGGGATAGGATCGAGACCCAGTACTTC. It is translated as CASSRQGDRIETQYF.